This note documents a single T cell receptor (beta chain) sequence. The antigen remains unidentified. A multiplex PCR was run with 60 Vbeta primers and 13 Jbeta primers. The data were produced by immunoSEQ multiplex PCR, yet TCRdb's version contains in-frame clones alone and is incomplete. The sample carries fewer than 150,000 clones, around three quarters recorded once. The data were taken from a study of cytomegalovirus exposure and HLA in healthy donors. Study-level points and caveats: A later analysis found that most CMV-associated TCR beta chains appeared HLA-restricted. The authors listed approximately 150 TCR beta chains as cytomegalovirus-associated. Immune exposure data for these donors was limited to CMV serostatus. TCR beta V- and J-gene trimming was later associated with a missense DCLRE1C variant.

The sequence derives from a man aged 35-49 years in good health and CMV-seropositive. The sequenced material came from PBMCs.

The CDR3 loop reads CASSVGTELRQYF. The CDR3 DNA is TGTGCCAGCAGCGTAGGGACAGAGCTCCGCCAGTACTTC. The chain combines TRBV7-2 with TRBJ2-7, with 7 bases lining up with TRBD1. This CDR3 region has 13 residues. Germline loops: CDR1 SGHTA, CDR2 FQGNSA. Trimming at V came to 5 bases and at J to 10 bases, leaving 11 bases not matched to a gene.